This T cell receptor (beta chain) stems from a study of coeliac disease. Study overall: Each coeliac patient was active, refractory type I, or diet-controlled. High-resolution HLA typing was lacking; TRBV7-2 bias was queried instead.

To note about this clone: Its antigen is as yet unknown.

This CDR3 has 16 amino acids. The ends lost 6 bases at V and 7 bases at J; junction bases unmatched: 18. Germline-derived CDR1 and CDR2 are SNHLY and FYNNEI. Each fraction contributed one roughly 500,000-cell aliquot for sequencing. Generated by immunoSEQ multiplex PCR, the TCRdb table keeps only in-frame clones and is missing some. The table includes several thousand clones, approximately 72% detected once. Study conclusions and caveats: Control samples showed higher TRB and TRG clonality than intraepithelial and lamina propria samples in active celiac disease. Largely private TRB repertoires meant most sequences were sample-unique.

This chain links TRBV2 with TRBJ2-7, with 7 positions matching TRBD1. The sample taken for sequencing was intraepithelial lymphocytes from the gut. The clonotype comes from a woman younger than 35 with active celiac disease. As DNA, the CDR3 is TGTGCCAGCAGCAAAACCTACAGGGGCTCGGGGCGGGAGCAGTACTTC. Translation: CASSKTYRGSGREQYF.